Reported below is one T cell receptor (beta chain). Its antigen has not been determined. Nothing much larger sits one base from this clone, and base qualities are not available. In total, 630 or so healthy bone marrow donors made up the cohort. All cohort members were sampled while nominally healthy, although unrecorded immune exposures were likely present. The donor was CMV seropositive and belonged to the group of 250 to 300 seropositive cohort members. Each donor provided a peripheral blood sample, and peripheral blood mononuclear cells were used for TCR beta sequencing. The Qiagen DNeasy Blood Extraction Kit was used to extract genomic DNA from the blood cell samples. Between the V and J ends, shortened by 1 base and 2 bases respectively, the junction contains 7 bases. From the germline V gene, CDR1 is SGDLS and CDR2 is YYNGEE. From the cysteine up to the phenylalanine, the CDR3 has a length of 14 residues. Only the CDR3 part of the read is kept: 42 bases, read in frame from the first base.

The record originates from a study of cytomegalovirus exposure and HLA in healthy donors (TCRdb year 2017). Regarding the research as a whole: In an earlier analysis of roughly 590 of the donors, 276 Gb of sequence data and just under 120 million unique TCR beta sequences from roughly 180 million T cells were reported. The study was designed to test whether signatures of past pathogen exposure could be identified by cataloging public T cell receptors. Donor age, sex, ethnicity and CMV serostatus were collected together with the repertoire data. The study profiled the T cell repertoires of under 700 subjects by immunosequencing and related them to cytomegalovirus serostatus. A separate validation cohort of about 110 different subjects was used in addition to the roughly 670-subject first cohort. An early release that covered several hundred HLA-typed donors contained around 300 gigabases of sequencing data and around 80 million unique TCR sequences. A later analysis re-examined previously published TCR beta repertoires from several hundred donors and added high-resolution HLA genotyping to investigate patterns of TCR occurrence. Across 300 to 400 genotyped donors of the cohort, an average of about 240,000 unique TCR beta nucleotide sequences per donor were sequenced, and roughly a sixth of those sequences were non-productive. Four or five DR-DQ haplotypes were treated as single units for association and clustering because of strong linkage in the cohort. Typing coverage varied by locus: roughly 629-640 donors for A, B, C, DRB1 and DQB1; approximately 520 for DQA1; 600 to 610 for DPA1; approximately 450 for DPB1. High-throughput TCR immunosequencing, statistical association of individual TCRs with disease status, and machine learning were combined to predict cytomegalovirus infection status. A later genetic analysis took genome-wide SNP genotypes for about 55% of the 666 donors and used that subset as a discovery cohort. HLA typing included class I and class II loci at four-digit resolution. Of the roughly 400 genotyped donors, 65% to 90% fell in the genetic ancestry cluster associated with self-reported Caucasian donors. All discovery cohort repertoires had been generated using a single sequencing platform. The later analysis used no new phenotypic data to find candidate immune exposures, relying instead on TCR beta sequences and their occurrence across donors. An earlier analysis of roughly 580 of the donors used high-throughput TCR beta sequencing to judge whether each TCR beta V gene segment behaved as functional or pseudogenic.

What the study reported, not specific to this receptor: A later analysis reported that several top co-occurrence clusters appeared linked to parvovirus B19, influenza, CMV and Epstein-Barr virus. A group of highly shared sequence variants was considered likely to be a technical artifact of the sequencing pipeline. When HLA alleles, especially DR and DQ, strongly co-occurred, attributing TCR associations to individual alleles was difficult. Sequencing depth was assumed to be roughly uniform across donors in the presence/absence analyses, though that assumption may not hold. A total of 150 or so TCR beta chains were listed by the study as associated with cytomegalovirus. Because HLA typing was unavailable for some donors at each locus, only the typed subset was used in association tests. Broadly in line with IMGT annotations, most TCR beta V segments showed up in productive rearrangements about 87% or about 30% of the time in an earlier analysis of about 500 of the donors. The earlier analysis of approximately 540 of the donors excluded around 17 rarely observed V segments, including chromosome 9 orphons, because counts were too low. Some IMGT-functional V segments, including TRBV6-2 and TRBV6-3, could not be distinguished by the 87-base-pair reads and were therefore excluded. The authors suggested that the approach could potentially be generalized to other disease states and immunological phenotypes. Most TCR sequences were seen in very few donors, while some public TCRs were found in many individuals. A later genetic analysis associated a missense DCLRE1C variant with V-gene and J-gene trimming of TCR beta chains, and an independent cohort replicated the association. According to a later analysis, most CMV-associated TCR beta chains appeared to be HLA-restricted, and the HLA associations seemed to be driven largely by CMV exposure. A later analysis found that TCR association rates varied across HLA loci, with DRB1 alleles showing the most associated TCRs and HLA-C alleles the fewest. Linkage disequilibrium might explain the correlated functional status among segregating V segments, but an unknown experimental factor could not be excluded. The classifier was reported to diagnose cytomegalovirus status with high specificity and sensitivity in both the original and validation cohorts. A further reported finding was that TCR beta sequences accurately predicted the HLA-A and HLA-B alleles for most subjects in the first cohort. In a later analysis, 16,951 TCR beta sequences were associated with specific HLA alleles at a false discovery rate of 0.05. According to a later genetic analysis, donors in an Asian-associated ancestry cluster had fewer N-insertions in productive TCRs than the approximately 700-donor mean. A few of the identified cytomegalovirus-associated TCR beta chains were confirmed in vitro to be specific for cytomegalovirus antigens. In this cohort, only TCR beta chains were sequenced, and detectable features were limited by the absence of alpha or paired-chain data. In a later analysis, HLA-associated TCR beta chains were found to be more clonally expanded and to have lower generation probabilities than equally common non-associated chains. CMV serostatus was the only immune exposure information available for the cohort.

To prepare the library, the immunoSEQ multiplex PCR assay was applied. The multiplex PCR relied on a mix of 60 forward primers for TCR Vbeta segments and 13 reverse primers for TCR Jbeta segments. The CDR3 region of rearranged TCR beta genes was amplified from genomic DNA by a multiplex PCR assay. Amplified TCR beta libraries were sequenced as 87-base-pair reads on the Illumina HiSeq System. In the paper's pipeline: Across the 670 or so repertoires, a later analysis counted tens of millions of unique TCR beta chains, some 11 million of which were shared by at least two donors. Raw reads were error-corrected and collapsed into unique sequences by a nearest-neighbor algorithm in which closely related sequences were merged to remove PCR and sequencing errors. To assign V, D and J gene segments, CDR3 sequences were aligned to IMGT reference sequences. For a sequence to be retained, at least a six-nucleotide match to both a V gene segment and a J gene segment was required. Rearrangements were called productive when the CDR3 lacked stop codons and stayed in frame with V and J; all others were non-productive. Following IMGT convention, CDR3 was defined as the stretch from the second conserved V-encoded cysteine to the conserved J-encoded phenylalanine. In an earlier analysis of roughly 580 of the donors, sequences lacking an unambiguous match to a single V gene segment were excluded. An earlier analysis of some 500 of the donors classified V segments as functional when productive rearrangements were above 56.7% and as segregating when the standard deviation between donors was above 5%. To diagnose cytomegalovirus status from the catalog of TCR beta chain sequences, a statistical classification framework was built. V and J gene assignment, in a later analysis, came from comparing TCR nucleotide sequences with IMGT/GENE-DB human TR gene sequences. Using the TCRdist pipeline, a later analysis assigned CDR3 sequences along with most-parsimonious VDJ recombination scenarios. A later analysis defined each TCR beta chain by its CDR3 amino acid sequence plus V-gene family, and excluded reads lacking a unique V-gene family. To address suspected cross-contamination and a sequencing artifact, a later analysis removed around 600 highly shared, low-generation-probability nucleotide sequences. In a later analysis, a clonal expansion index for each public chain was calculated from normalized within-repertoire ranks of inferred template counts. In a later analysis, generation probabilities were computed with a VDJ recombination model fitted to out-of-frame rearrangements, and the resulting probabilities were checked against IGoR. A later analysis scored TCR-TCR, TCR-HLA and TCR-CMV co-occurrence with hypergeometric tests, applying a repertoire-size bias correction to TCR pairs. A later analysis estimated false discovery rates by permuting HLA or CMV assignments 20 times. A later analysis grouped co-occurring TCRs with DBSCAN, adding TCRdist sequence similarity when clustering within HLA-allele-positive subsets. Co-occurrence clustering excluded repertoires with fewer than 30,000 or more than 120,000 public chains, plus five with anomalous nucleotide sharing. TCRdb re-hosts the immuneACCESS table, in-frame sequences only. Its copies lack some clones; in the studies checked, an unresolved V gene accounts for under half of them, and the cause for the rest is not known. That table supplies the V and J calls and clone size; D and trimming were determined from the DNA. This sample gives approximately 200,000 clones in total; roughly 75% of them show up just once. About 5% of the sample goes to the ten largest clones.

This receptor was identified in a man aged 25 to 45 in good health and CMV-seropositive. The chain employs TRBV9 and TRBJ2-1, with TRBD1 tentatively as D gene (5 bases match). Source material: PBMCs. The CDR3 region: CASSVQGPYNEQFF. The DNA is TGTGCCAGCAGCGTACAGGGCCCCTACAATGAGCAGTTCTTC.